Below, one T cell receptor beta chain is given with its context. The data belong to a study of T cells in lung cancer brain metastases. The repertoire was sequenced with immunoSEQ multiplex PCR; TCRdb's copy has only in-frame clones and lacks some. The sample lists about 3,200 clones, around 90% seen once, with 2.5% to 3% in the top ten. Germline CDR1 reads MDHEN; CDR2 reads SYDVKM. The length of the CDR3 is 12 residues. The V gene lost 5 bases and the J gene lost 6 bases, with 8 bases spanning the gap. The clonotype comes from a man in his 70s with non-small cell lung cancer. Sequencing used tumor tissue from the primary lung tumor. The V and J genes are TRBV28 and TRBJ2-1; no firm D call. The CDR3 loop reads CASSLPFNEQFF. For the CDR3, the DNA is TGTGCCAGCAGTCTCCCGTTCAATGAGCAGTTCTTC.